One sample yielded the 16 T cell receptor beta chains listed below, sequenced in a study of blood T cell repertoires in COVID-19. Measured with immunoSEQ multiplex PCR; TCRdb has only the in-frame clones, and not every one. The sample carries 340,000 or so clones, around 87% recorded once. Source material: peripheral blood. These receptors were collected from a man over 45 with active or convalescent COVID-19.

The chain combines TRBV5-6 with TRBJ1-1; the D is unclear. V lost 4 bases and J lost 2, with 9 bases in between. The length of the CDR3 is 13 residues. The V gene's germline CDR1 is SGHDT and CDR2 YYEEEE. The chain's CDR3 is CASSPGFNTEAFF. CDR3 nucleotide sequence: TGTGCCAGCAGCCCCGGGTTCAACACTGAAGCTTTCTTT.

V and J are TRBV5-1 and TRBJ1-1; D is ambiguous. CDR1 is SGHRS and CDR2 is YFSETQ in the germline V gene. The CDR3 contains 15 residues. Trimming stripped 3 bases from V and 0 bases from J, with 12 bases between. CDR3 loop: CASSSRTGMNTEAFF. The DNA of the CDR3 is TGCGCCAGCAGCTCTCGGACGGGAATGAACACTGAAGCTTTCTTT.

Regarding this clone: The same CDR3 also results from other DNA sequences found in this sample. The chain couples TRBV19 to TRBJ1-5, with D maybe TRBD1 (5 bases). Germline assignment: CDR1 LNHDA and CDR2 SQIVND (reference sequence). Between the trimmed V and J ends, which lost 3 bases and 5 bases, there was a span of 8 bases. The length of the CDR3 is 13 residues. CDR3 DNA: TGTGCCAGTAGTATCCAGGGCGATCAGCCCCAGCATTTT. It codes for CASSIQGDQPQHF.

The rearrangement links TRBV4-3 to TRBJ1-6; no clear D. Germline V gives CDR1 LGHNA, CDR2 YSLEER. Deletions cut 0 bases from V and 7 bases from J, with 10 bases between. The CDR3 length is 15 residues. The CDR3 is CASSQEEGYNSPLHF. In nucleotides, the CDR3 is TGCGCCAGCAGCCAAGAGGAGGGATACAATTCACCCCTCCACTTT.

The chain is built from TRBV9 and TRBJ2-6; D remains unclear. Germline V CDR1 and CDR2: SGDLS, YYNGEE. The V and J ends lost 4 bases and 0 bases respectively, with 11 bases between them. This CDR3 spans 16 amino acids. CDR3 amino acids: CASSPRWSSGANVLTF. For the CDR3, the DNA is TGTGCCAGCAGCCCCCGATGGAGCTCTGGGGCCAACGTCCTGACTTTC.

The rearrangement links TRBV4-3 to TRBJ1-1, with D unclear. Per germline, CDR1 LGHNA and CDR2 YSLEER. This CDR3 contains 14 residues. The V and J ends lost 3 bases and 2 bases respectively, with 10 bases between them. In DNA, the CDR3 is TGCGCCAGCAGCCAGACTAGACGCAACACTGAAGCTTTCTTT. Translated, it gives CASSQTRRNTEAFF.

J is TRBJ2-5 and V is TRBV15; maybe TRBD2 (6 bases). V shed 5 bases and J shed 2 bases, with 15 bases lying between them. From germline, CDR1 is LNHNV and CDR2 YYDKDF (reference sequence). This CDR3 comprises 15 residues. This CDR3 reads CATSRLVGMQETQYF. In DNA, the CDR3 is TGTGCCACCAGCCGACTAGTAGGAATGCAAGAGACCCAGTACTTC.

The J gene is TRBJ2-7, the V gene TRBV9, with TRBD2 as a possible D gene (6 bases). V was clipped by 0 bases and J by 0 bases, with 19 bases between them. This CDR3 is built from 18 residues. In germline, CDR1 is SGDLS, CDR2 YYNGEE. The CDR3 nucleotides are TGTGCCAGCAGCGTAGGACCGGGGACTGGGTTCAGCTCCTACGAGCAGTACTTC. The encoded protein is CASSVGPGTGFSSYEQYF.

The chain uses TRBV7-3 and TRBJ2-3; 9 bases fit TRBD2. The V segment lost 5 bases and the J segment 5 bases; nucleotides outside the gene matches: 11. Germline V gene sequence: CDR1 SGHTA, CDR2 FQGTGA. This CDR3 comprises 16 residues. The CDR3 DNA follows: TGTGCCAGCAGCCTTGCGGCGGGGGGGCTACAAGATACGCAGTATTTT. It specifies CASSLAAGGLQDTQYF.

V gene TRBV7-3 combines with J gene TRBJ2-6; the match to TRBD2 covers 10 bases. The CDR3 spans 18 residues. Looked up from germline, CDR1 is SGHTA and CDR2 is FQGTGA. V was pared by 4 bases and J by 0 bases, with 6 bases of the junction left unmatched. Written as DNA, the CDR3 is TGTGCCAGCAGCTCTCTAGCGGGGGCTCGCTCTGGGGCCAACGTCCTGACTTTC. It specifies CASSSLAGARSGANVLTF.

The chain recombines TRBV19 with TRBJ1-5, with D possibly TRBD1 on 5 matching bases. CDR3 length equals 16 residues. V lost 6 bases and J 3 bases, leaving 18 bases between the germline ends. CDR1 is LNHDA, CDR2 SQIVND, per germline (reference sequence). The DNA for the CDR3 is TGTGCCAGTAGCCCGAGCCGGGGGGAATACAATCAGCCCCAGCATTTT. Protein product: CASSPSRGEYNQPQHF. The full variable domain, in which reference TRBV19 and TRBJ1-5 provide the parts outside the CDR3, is DGGITQSPKYLFRKEGQNVTLSCEQNLNHDAMYWYRQDPGQGLRLIYYSQIVNDFQKGDIAEGYSVSREKKESFPLTVTSAQKNPTAFYLCASSPSRGEYNQPQHFGDGTRLSIL.

The CDR3 bases are TGTGCCAGCAGCCAATTAACGGGAGACAATGAGCAGTTCTTC. Translation: CASSQLTGDNEQFF. The V and J genes are TRBV16 and TRBJ2-1; the D gene is possibly TRBD2 (6 bases). V was trimmed by 1 base and J by 5 bases, leaving 9 bases between them. CDR3 size: 14 residues. Germline CDR1 and CDR2: KGHSY and FQNENV.

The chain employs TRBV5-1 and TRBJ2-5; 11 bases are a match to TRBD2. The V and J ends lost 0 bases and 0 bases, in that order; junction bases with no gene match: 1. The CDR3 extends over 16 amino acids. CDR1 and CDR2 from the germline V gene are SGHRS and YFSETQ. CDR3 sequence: CASSLGLAGYQETQYF. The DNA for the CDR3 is TGCGCCAGCAGCTTGGGACTAGCGGGATACCAAGAGACCCAGTACTTC.

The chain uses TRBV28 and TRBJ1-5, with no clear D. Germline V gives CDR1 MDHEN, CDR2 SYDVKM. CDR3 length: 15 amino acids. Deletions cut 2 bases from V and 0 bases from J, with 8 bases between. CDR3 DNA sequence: TGTGCCAGCAGTTTAAACAGTGATAGCAATCAGCCCCAGCATTTT. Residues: CASSLNSDSNQPQHF.

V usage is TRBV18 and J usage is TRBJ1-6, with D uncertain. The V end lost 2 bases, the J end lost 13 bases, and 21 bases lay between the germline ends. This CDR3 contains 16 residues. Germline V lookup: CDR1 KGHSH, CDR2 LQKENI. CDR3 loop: CASSPSEGAASGPLHF. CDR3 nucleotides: TGTGCCAGCTCACCATCGGAGGGAGCAGCTTCGGGGCCCCTCCACTTT.

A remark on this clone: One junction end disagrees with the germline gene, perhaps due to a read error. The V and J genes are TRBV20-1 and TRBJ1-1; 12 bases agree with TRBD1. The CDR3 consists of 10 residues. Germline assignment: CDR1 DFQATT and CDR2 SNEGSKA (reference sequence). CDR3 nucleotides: TGCAGTGCTGGGGGACAGGGGGCCGCTTTT. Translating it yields CSAGGQGAAF.